This T cell receptor (beta chain) was found in a study of T-cell reconstitution after alpha-beta-depleted transplantation in children. Unique molecular identifiers were used to barcode this TCRbeta library. TCRdb passed the PCR reads through MiXCR, listing each CDR3 protein once. The sample consists of 90,000 to 100,000 distinct CDR3 sequences, 20% to 30% of them appearing once. General observations from the study: T-cell numbers and diversity one year post-transplant derived largely from freshly generated T cells. Alpha-beta T cells present about two months after transplant were reported to originate from several hundred expanded graft clones. Diversity of TCRbeta at day 60 was high in some patients, arising from surviving recipient T cells and thymic progenitors.

This clonotype was observed a few times. Antigen: not known. The source material was PBMCs, sampled before TCRalphabeta/CD19-depleted stem cell transplant. The sequence came from a boy aged 2 to 10 with acute lymphoblastic leukemia, due to receive a stem cell transplant.

The CDR3 coding sequence is TGCAGTGCTAGATTGGTTGATACGCAGTATTTT. Amino acids: CSARLVDTQYF. The chain combines TRBV20-1 with TRBJ2-3; no reliable D call. The CDR3 covers 11 residues. Germline CDR1 is DFQATT and CDR2 is SNEGSKA (reference sequence). V was trimmed by 2 bases and J by 6 bases, leaving 6 bases between them.